Each of the 5 T cell receptor beta chains below was sequenced from the same sample in a study of blood T cell repertoires in COVID-19. TCRdb's table, derived via immunoSEQ multiplex PCR, lists solely in-frame clones and lacks some. The table has about 140,000 clones, about 79% seen once. The sequenced sample was PBMCs or T cells enriched from blood (not recorded which). The receptors derive from a woman aged 45-59 years who had recovered from COVID-19.

This rearrangement joins TRBV5-6 to TRBJ2-7, with 8 bases that match TRBD1. Germline V gives CDR1 SGHDT, CDR2 YYEEEE. Trimming removed 4 bases from V and 3 bases from J; junction bases left unmatched: 6. This CDR3 has 14 residues. The CDR3 spells CASSPGTGIYEQYF. The DNA of the CDR3 is TGTGCCAGCAGCCCCGGGACAGGAATCTACGAGCAGTACTTC.

V usage is TRBV5-5 and J usage is TRBJ2-1, with D perhaps matching TRBD1 (6 bases). V gave up 3 bases and J gave up 0 bases, with 10 bases separating them. Germline V gives CDR1 SGHKS, CDR2 YYEKEE (reference sequence). The CDR3 has 15 residues. The CDR3 protein is CASSYRASSYNEQFF. DNA of the CDR3: TGTGCCAGCAGCTACAGGGCGAGCTCCTACAATGAGCAGTTCTTC.

The chain combines TRBV5-1 with TRBJ1-2; D is undetermined. This CDR3 spans 13 amino acids. V was cut by 2 bases and J by 4 bases, with 9 bases left in between. The germline CDR1 and CDR2 sequences are SGHRS and YFSETQ. The CDR3 is CASSLQGGYGYTF. DNA for the CDR3: TGCGCCAGCAGCTTACAAGGAGGCTATGGCTACACCTTC.

The chain combines TRBV5-4 with TRBJ1-2; TRBD1 is a possible D gene (5 bases). The CDR3 consists of 15 residues. The germline CDR1 and CDR2 sequences are SGHNT and YYREEE (reference sequence). Trimming removed 1 base from V and 8 bases from J, with 18 bases in between. The CDR3 nucleotides read TGTGCCAGCAGCTTGAAGGGGTCTCAGGGAGGCGGCTACACCTTC. Translated: CASSLKGSQGGGYTF.

This clone was counted only a few times. V usage is TRBV9 and J usage is TRBJ1-2, with a possible D match to TRBD1 (6 bases). The germline gives CDR1 SGDLS, CDR2 YYNGEE. V was trimmed by 3 bases and J by 5 bases, leaving 11 bases between them. This CDR3 is 13 amino acids long. CDR3 in DNA: TGTGCCAGCAGCGCCCAGGGGTATTATGGCTACACCTTC. Translated, it gives CASSAQGYYGYTF.